These 6 T cell receptor beta chains were sequenced from one sample in a study of cytomegalovirus exposure and HLA in healthy donors. Generated by immunoSEQ multiplex PCR, the TCRdb table keeps only in-frame clones and is missing some. The data show 150,000 to 200,000 clones, around 82% seen once. Sequencing input: PBMCs. Receptors originate from a man aged 25-45 years in good health and CMV-seropositive.

This clone was detected once. The chain is built from TRBV10-3 and TRBJ2-2, with 7 bases fitting TRBD2. CDR1 is ENHRY and CDR2 is SYGVKD in the germline V gene. CDR3 length: 16 amino acids. Trimming removed 3 bases from V and 0 bases from J; junction bases left unmatched: 4. The CDR3, as DNA: TGTGCCATCAGTGAAAATGGGGGGGCGAACACCGGGGAGCTGTTTTTT. This encodes CAISENGGANTGELFF.

This clone was detected ten times or more. V and J are TRBV7-8 and TRBJ2-7, with TRBD1 as a possible D gene (6 bases). V was clipped by 3 bases and J by 3 bases, with 21 bases between them. Germline CDR1 SGHVS, CDR2 FQNEAQ. This CDR3 spans 17 amino acids. The CDR3 spells CASSFPGSQGPLYEQYF. The CDR3 nucleotides read TGTGCCAGCAGCTTCCCGGGGAGCCAGGGGCCCCTCTACGAGCAGTACTTC.

The rearrangement links TRBV5-1 to TRBJ1-1; D is unclear. This CDR3 region has 14 residues. V lost 2 bases, J lost 4 bases, and 12 bases lay in between. CDR1 SGHRS and CDR2 YFSETQ come from the germline V gene. The CDR3 here is CASSFTGEGTEAFF. The DNA for the CDR3 is TGCGCCAGCAGCTTCACCGGGGAGGGCACTGAAGCTTTCTTT.

The chain couples TRBV7-8 to TRBJ2-7, with 12 positions matching TRBD2. The CDR3 totals 19 residues. Per germline, CDR1 SGHVS and CDR2 FQNEAQ. Trimming removed 7 bases from V and 3 bases from J; junction bases left unmatched: 19. The CDR3 coding sequence is TGTGCCAGCACCCTAGGTTGGGCAGCCGGGACTAGCGGGTTCTACGAGCAGTACTTC. Translating it yields CASTLGWAAGTSGFYEQYF.

The V and J genes are TRBV5-1 and TRBJ2-7, with TRBD2 matching over 12 bases. With 2 bases clipped from V and 2 bases from J, the junction kept 2 bases outside the gene matches. From germline, CDR1 is SGHRS and CDR2 YFSETQ. The CDR3 is 15 amino acids. The CDR3 is CASSLGLAGTYEQYF. CDR3 in DNA: TGCGCCAGCAGCTTAGGACTAGCGGGGACCTACGAGCAGTACTTC.

The genes are TRBV10-3 and TRBJ2-1; 11 nucleotides line up with TRBD2. The germline CDR1 and CDR2 sequences are ENHRY and SYGVKD. The CDR3 has 15 amino acids. The J segment lost 8 bases and the V segment lost 11 bases, leaving 14 bases of the junction unmatched. The DNA for the CDR3 is TGTGCCGCGACCCGTAGCGGGGGGGCCGGCGATGAGCAGTTCTTC. It codes for CAATRSGGAGDEQFF.